The sequence of this T cell receptor (beta chain) was determined in a study of blood T cells in healthy people across ages. This clonotype was picked up many times. The CDR3 consists of 15 residues. Germline V gives CDR1 MDHEN, CDR2 SYDVKM. V shed 3 bases and J shed 4 bases, with 10 bases lying between them. Then a second PCR, running roughly 7 to 11 cycles, was carried out with a sample-barcoded 5' primer and a J-beta primer mix. Every cDNA molecule carried a tag from a template-switch adaptor bearing 12 random nucleotides. In TCRdb, the 5' RACE reads were re-called with MiXCR into one record per CDR3 protein. This sample has more than 1 million distinct CDR3 sequences, with 45% found just once.

The sequenced sample consisted of blood. The V gene is TRBV28, the J gene TRBJ2-6, with D tentatively TRBD2 (5 bases). This TCR was sampled from a woman aged 60-70 years in good health. CDR3 DNA: TGTGCCAGCAGTTTCCGAGGGTTAGGGGCCAACGTCCTGACTTTC. Protein product: CASSFRGLGANVLTF.